Presented here are 25 T cell receptor beta chains from one specimen sequenced in a study of shared clonotypes between healthy human individuals. Sequencing used immunoSEQ multiplex PCR; TCRdb keeps in-frame clones, though not all of them. The sample holds millions of clones; approximately 92% are singletons and the top ten take about 0.13%. Material: naive CD4+ T cells sorted from blood. Subset indicated: CD45RA+ positively selected. The receptors come from a man younger than 35 in good health.

This chain links TRBV5-1 with TRBJ2-1; D is possibly TRBD2 (7 bases). The CDR3 sequence is 14 residues long. V gave up 5 bases and J gave up 8 bases, with 17 bases separating them. The V gene's germline CDR1 is SGHRS and CDR2 YFSETQ. The CDR3 reads CASSPEGGPYEQFF. As DNA, the CDR3 is TGCGCCAGCAGTCCCGAGGGGGGGCCATATGAGCAGTTCTTC.

In this sample, this clone turned up a few times. This sample includes further DNA sequences coding for the same CDR3. V is TRBV19 and J is TRBJ1-5; D is perhaps TRBD1 (6 bases). This CDR3 has 13 amino acids. Germline loops: CDR1 LNHDA, CDR2 SQIVND (reference sequence). V dropped 3 bases and J dropped 5 bases, with 8 bases sitting between them. CDR3 sequence reads: CASSMSGDQPQHF. CDR3 nucleotide sequence: TGTGCCAGTAGTATGTCAGGGGATCAGCCCCAGCATTTT.

The J gene is TRBJ2-4, the V gene TRBV6-1; TRBD2 might be the D (5 bases). The germline CDR1 and CDR2 sequences are MNHNS and SASEGT. The CDR3 spans 15 residues. Trimming removed 3 bases from V and 0 bases from J, with 9 bases in between. The CDR3 nucleotides read TGTGCCAGCAGTGACTCGGGATTAGCCAAAAACATTCAGTACTTC. Protein sequence: CASSDSGLAKNIQYF.

Points on this clone: This CDR3 fails to terminate in the conserved phenylalanine or tryptophan, so it likely reflects a read error. No DNA is shown, since the ends of the CDR3 on it are uncertain; the CDR3 is the one TCRdb lists. The chain uses TRBV5-6 and TRBJ2-6; the table assigns TRBD1, which was not confirmed against the DNA. The CDR3 has 11 amino acids, counting both end residues. CDR1 and CDR2 (germline): SGHDT, YYEEEE. The CDR3 is CASSLQTGQRR.

The chain uses TRBV11-1 and TRBJ2-1; D tentatively fits TRBD1 or TRBD2 (5 bases each). The CDR3 consists of 15 residues. The germline V gene has CDR1 SGHAT and CDR2 FQDESV (reference sequence). V was pared by 0 bases and J by 7 bases, with 13 bases between. The CDR3 bases are TGTGCCAGCAGCTTAGCCGGGGCTACAAGAAATGAGCAGTTCTTC. Amino acid sequence: CASSLAGATRNEQFF.

This chain connects TRBV7-9 to TRBJ2-7; 8 nucleotides align to TRBD1. The germline V gene encodes CDR1 SEHNR and CDR2 FQNEAQ (reference sequence). V shed 4 bases and J 5 bases; nucleotides not matched to a gene: 10. The CDR3 runs 15 residues. The CDR3 region is CASSWRTGPTDEQYF. In DNA form, the CDR3 reads TGTGCCAGCAGCTGGAGGACAGGGCCTACCGACGAGCAGTACTTC.

The CDR3 bases are TGTGCCAGCAGCGTAGACGGCGGGGAATCCTACGAGCAGTACTTC. Protein product: CASSVDGGESYEQYF. V gene TRBV9 combines with J gene TRBJ2-7; D perhaps matches TRBD2 (6 bases). The V end lost 0 bases, the J end lost 1 base, and 11 bases lay between the germline ends. Germline V gene data show CDR1 as SGDLS and CDR2 as YYNGEE. The CDR3 runs 15 residues.

The rearrangement uses TRBV15 and TRBJ2-3; no definite D call. The V end was cut by 5 bases, the J end by 2 bases, with 20 bases between. Germline CDR1 reads LNHNV; CDR2 reads YYDKDF (reference sequence). The CDR3 loop spans 17 amino acids. CDR3 in amino acids: CATSSPSAGQITDTQYF. The CDR3 region has the DNA TGTGCCACCAGCTCTCCCTCGGCAGGTCAAATCACAGATACGCAGTATTTT.

This clone was found once. V is TRBV5-1 and J is TRBJ1-3; unclear D gene. The V gene's germline CDR1 is SGHRS and CDR2 YFSETQ. The CDR3 extends over 15 amino acids. With 5 bases removed from V and 3 bases from J, the gap between germline ends came to 15 bases. The chain's CDR3 is CASSYGPDGGNTIYF. The DNA of the CDR3 is TGCGCCAGCAGTTACGGCCCAGACGGTGGAAACACCATATATTTT.

This chain connects TRBV5-6 to TRBJ1-1; D unclear. Germline V CDR1 and CDR2: SGHDT, YYEEEE. CDR3 length equals 13 residues. Trimming removed 4 bases at V and 1 base at J, with 8 bases between. CDR3: CASSRAQNTEAFF. DNA of the CDR3: TGTGCCAGCAGCAGAGCGCAGAACACTGAAGCTTTCTTT.

This clone was seen only a few times. The chain couples TRBV2 to TRBJ1-6; tentative D call: TRBD1 (6 bases). The CDR3 length is 13 residues. Trimming removed 7 bases from V and 9 bases from J, with 13 bases in between. Germline CDR1 SNHLY, CDR2 FYNNEI. CDR3 amino acids: CASTPGVGSPLHF. Written as DNA, the CDR3 is TGTGCCAGCACCCCAGGGGTGGGTTCACCCCTCCACTTT.

The J gene is TRBJ1-5, the V gene TRBV21-1; the D segment call TRBD1 is taken from the table without a DNA check. TRBV21-1 is marked as a pseudogene. This CDR3 is built from 16 residues. The CDR3 here is CATPSPDRRTNQPQHF. CDR3 sequence (DNA): TGTGCCACCCCTTCCCCGGACAGGCGGACCAATCAGCCCCAGCATTTT.

The chain links TRBV11-2 to TRBJ1-6; D might be TRBD1 (6 bases). Germline V gene lookup returns CDR1 SGHAT and CDR2 FQNNGV. The germline V and J ends were trimmed by 0 bases and 5 bases, with 14 bases remaining between them. The CDR3 consists of 17 residues. The CDR3 sequence is CASSLDRTGHNNSPLHF. CDR3 DNA: TGTGCCAGCAGCTTAGACCGAACGGGACACAATAATTCACCCCTCCACTTT.

On this clone: The sample carries other DNA sequences with the same CDR3. The genes are TRBV5-1 and TRBJ1-2, with 7 bases identical to TRBD1. CDR1 is SGHRS, CDR2 YFSETQ, per germline. This CDR3 comprises 12 residues. The J segment lost 8 bases and the V segment lost 0 bases, leaving 1 base of the junction unmatched. The CDR3 bases are TGCGCCAGCAGCTTGGGACAGGGCGGCTACACCTTC. This sequence encodes CASSLGQGGYTF.

This chain uses TRBV9 with TRBJ2-7; D perhaps matches TRBD2 (6 bases). The V gene lost 0 bases and the J gene lost 7 bases, with 17 bases spanning the gap. This CDR3 contains 15 residues. Looked up from germline, CDR1 is SGDLS and CDR2 is YYNGEE. CDR3: CASSVVGGEASEQYF. The CDR3 region has the DNA TGTGCCAGCAGCGTAGTGGGGGGAGAGGCCTCGGAGCAGTACTTC.

The chain uses TRBV9 and TRBJ2-1; 9 bases match TRBD1. The ends lost 0 bases at V and 4 bases at J; junction bases unmatched: 5. The CDR3 contains 16 residues. Germline values: CDR1 SGDLS, CDR2 YYNGEE. CDR3: CASSVVGTGTYNEQFF. The CDR3 DNA reads as TGTGCCAGCAGCGTAGTTGGGACAGGGACTTACAATGAGCAGTTCTTC.

J is TRBJ2-7 and V is TRBV6-5; D remains ambiguous. The length of the CDR3 is 13 residues. Germline values: CDR1 MNHEY, CDR2 SVGAGI. The V and J ends lost 11 bases and 1 base respectively, with 15 bases between them. The CDR3 reads CASARQVSYEQYF. In DNA form, the CDR3 reads TGTGCCTCTGCGAGGCAGGTATCCTACGAGCAGTACTTC.

The chain joins TRBV6-6 to TRBJ1-2, with a weak D call TRBD1 (6 bases). Germline V lookup: CDR1 MNHNY, CDR2 SVGAGI (reference sequence). The CDR3 covers 13 residues. The V gene lost 11 bases and the J gene lost 7 bases, with 20 bases spanning the gap. CDR3 sequence (DNA): TGTGCCGTCAGGGATACAGGGATTAGTGGCTACACCTTC. It is translated as CAVRDTGISGYTF.

As regards this clone: Other DNA sequences within the sample encode an identical CDR3. The gene calls are TRBV20-1 and TRBJ2-5; D is uncertain. The CDR3 length is 10 residues. V lost 3 bases, J lost 5 bases, and 4 bases lay in between. In germline, CDR1 is DFQATT, CDR2 SNEGSKA (reference sequence). DNA of the CDR3: TGCAGTGCTAGGGGTGAGACCCAGTACTTC. Its protein product is CSARGETQYF.

The V gene is TRBV13, the J gene TRBJ2-2; maybe TRBD1 (5 bases). The germline gives CDR1 PRHDT, CDR2 FYEKMQ (reference sequence). This CDR3 has 15 amino acids. The V end lost 5 bases, the J end lost 0 bases, and 10 bases lay between the germline ends. The CDR3 reads CASSPFRANTGELFF. The CDR3 DNA follows: TGTGCCAGCAGCCCCTTCAGGGCGAACACCGGGGAGCTGTTTTTT.

This rearrangement joins TRBV6-1 to TRBJ2-1; D is perhaps TRBD1 (6 bases). The V gene lost 8 bases and the J gene lost 3 bases, with 14 bases spanning the gap. The length of the CDR3 is 14 residues. Germline-derived CDR1 and CDR2 are MNHNS and SASEGT. The CDR3 is CASVAGDLYNEQFF. CDR3 nucleotide sequence: TGTGCCAGCGTAGCAGGGGATCTCTACAATGAGCAGTTCTTC.

As for this clone: The sample carries other DNA sequences with the same CDR3. The chain couples TRBV2 to TRBJ2-7; D is possibly TRBD2 (6 bases). Deletions cut 4 bases from V and 2 bases from J, with 9 bases between. Germline assignment: CDR1 SNHLY and CDR2 FYNNEI. The CDR3 has 13 amino acids. CDR3 in amino acids: CASSVGGPYEQYF. CDR3 sequence (DNA): TGTGCCAGCAGTGTAGGAGGGCCCTACGAGCAGTACTTC.

The rearrangement links TRBV28 to TRBJ2-3; D might be TRBD1 or TRBD2, each matching 5 bases. CDR3 length equals 13 residues. Germline V lookup: CDR1 MDHEN, CDR2 SYDVKM. The V gene lost 4 bases and the J gene lost 6 bases, with 11 bases spanning the gap. The CDR3 is CASSSTRGDTQYF. DNA for the CDR3: TGTGCCAGCAGTTCCACTAGGGGTGATACGCAGTATTTT.

This chain connects TRBV5-6 to TRBJ1-1; D gene unclear. The V gene's germline CDR1 is SGHDT and CDR2 YYEEEE. The V and J ends lost 5 bases and 4 bases respectively, with 15 bases between them. There are 14 residues in the CDR3. The CDR3 DNA sequence: TGTGCCAGCAGGGAGGCGGGCCGGATCACTGAAGCTTTCTTT. It yields the protein CASREAGRITEAFF.

This clone is a singleton in its sample. The chain is built from TRBV9 and TRBJ1-1, with D maybe TRBD1 (6 bases). Germline assignment: CDR1 SGDLS and CDR2 YYNGEE. V was pared by 4 bases and J by 6 bases, with 16 bases between. This CDR3 is 14 amino acids long. CDR3 amino acids: CASSPGGGPPEAFF. DNA of the CDR3: TGTGCCAGCAGCCCCGGGGGGGGCCCCCCTGAAGCTTTCTTT.